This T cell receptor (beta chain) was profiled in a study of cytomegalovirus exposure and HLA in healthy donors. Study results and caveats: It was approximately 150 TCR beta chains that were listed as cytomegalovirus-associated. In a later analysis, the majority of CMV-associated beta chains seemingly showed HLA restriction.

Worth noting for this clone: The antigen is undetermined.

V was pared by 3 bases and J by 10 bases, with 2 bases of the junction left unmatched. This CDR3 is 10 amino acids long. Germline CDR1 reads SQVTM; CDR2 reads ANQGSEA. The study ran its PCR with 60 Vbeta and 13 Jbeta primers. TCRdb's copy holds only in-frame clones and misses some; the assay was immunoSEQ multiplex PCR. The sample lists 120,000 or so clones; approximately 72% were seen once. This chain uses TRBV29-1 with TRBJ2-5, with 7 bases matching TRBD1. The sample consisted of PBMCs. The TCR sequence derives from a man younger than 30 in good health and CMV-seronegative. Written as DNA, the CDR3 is TGCAGCGTTGACCACAGGGGCCAGTACTTC. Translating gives CSVDHRGQYF.